This T cell receptor beta chain was identified during a study of blood T cell repertoires in COVID-19. This clone occurred once. Seattle patient enrollment occurred during active infection, with longitudinal follow-up thereafter. Trimming pared 3 bases from V and 6 bases from J, leaving 6 bases between. The CDR3 sequence is 12 residues long. Germline V lookup: CDR1 SEHNR, CDR2 FQNEAQ (reference sequence). This table comes from immunoSEQ multiplex PCR, and its TCRdb copy is limited to in-frame clones, with some not included. The data contain approximately 350,000 clones, 70% to 90% of them seen just once; the ten biggest clones take up about 3%.

The V and J genes are TRBV7-9 and TRBJ2-1; D might be TRBD2 (5 bases). Source material: peripheral blood. This sequence originates from a woman younger than 45 with COVID-19, enrolled during active disease. The CDR3 bases are TGTGCCAGCAGCTTTCGGGGCAATGAGCAGTTCTTC. Amino acid sequence: CASSFRGNEQFF.